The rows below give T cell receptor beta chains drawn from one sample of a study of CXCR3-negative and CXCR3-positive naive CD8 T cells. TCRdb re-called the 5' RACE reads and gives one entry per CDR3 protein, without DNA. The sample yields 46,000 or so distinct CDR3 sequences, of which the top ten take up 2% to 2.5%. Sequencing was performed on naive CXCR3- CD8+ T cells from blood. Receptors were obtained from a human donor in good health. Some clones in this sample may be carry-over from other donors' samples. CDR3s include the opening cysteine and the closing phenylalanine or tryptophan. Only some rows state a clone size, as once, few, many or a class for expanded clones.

CASRPGPEPLHF	-	TRBV6-2/TRBV6-3	TRBJ1-6
CASSQGSAIYEQYF	-	TRBV14	TRBJ2-7
CSASDLSWETEYF	-	TRBV20-1	TRBJ2-5
CASSLFVGEKLFF	-	TRBV11-2	TRBJ1-4
CASSPSRIRDEQYF	-	TRBV6-2/TRBV6-3	TRBJ2-7
CSASTGDAQETQYF	-	TRBV20-1	TRBJ2-5
CASSPYGGTDLNEQFF	-	TRBV7-3	TRBJ2-1
CASEPGTGNTGELFF	-	TRBV13	TRBJ2-2
CASMDSTDTQYF	-	TRBV7-6	TRBJ2-3
CASSFGQSYGYTF	-	TRBV27	TRBJ1-2
CASSRCGRDPDTQYF	-	TRBV23-1	TRBJ2-3
CSVEQGLAMVQYF	-	TRBV29-1	TRBJ2-5
CASSITNTGELFF	-	TRBV27	TRBJ2-2
CASSPRDGGESYNEQFF	-	TRBV7-3	TRBJ2-1
CASSQPWEAEEQETQYF	-	TRBV3-1	TRBJ2-5
CSAKTEGYGNQPQHF	-	TRBV20-1	TRBJ1-5
CASSPRGVRYNEQFF	-	TRBV14	TRBJ2-1
CASSQEQEQFF	-	TRBV4-1	TRBJ2-1
CAWSLGQGEDTQYF	-	TRBV30	TRBJ2-3
CASSHRVANYGYTF	medium-sized	TRBV7-7	TRBJ1-2
CSARGGGGLRSYEQYF	-	TRBV20-1	TRBJ2-7
CASTGGLPYEQYF	-	TRBV23-1	TRBJ2-7
CASSPLGLEQFF	-	TRBV6-2/TRBV6-3	TRBJ2-1
CSVALLTGGSYEQYF	-	TRBV29-1	TRBJ2-7
CASSLVNTDTQYF	-	TRBV7-9	TRBJ2-3
CASSLTPLKSGLTHNEQFF	-	TRBV27	TRBJ2-1
CASSQHSGTGYEQYF	-	TRBV14	TRBJ2-7
CASTETLGGPLYEQYF	-	TRBV28	TRBJ2-7
CASSILSGEQYF	-	TRBV5-1	TRBJ2-7
CASSSGLAGGWETQYF	-	TRBV11-2	TRBJ2-5
CASSASGSGSYEQYF	-	TRBV9	TRBJ2-7
CSVRGQGQEYNEQFF	-	TRBV20-1	TRBJ2-1
CASSLSGATDTQYF	-	TRBV28	TRBJ2-3
CSARDLSGPYEQYF	-	TRBV20-1	TRBJ2-7
CASSPGGASEAFF	-	TRBV6-5	TRBJ1-1
CASTTAAGGPSTDTQYF	-	TRBV12-3/TRBV12-4	TRBJ2-3
CASSQAGGGYEQYF	-	TRBV7-3	TRBJ2-7
CASSHMASLGRGNEQFF	-	TRBV4-1	TRBJ2-1
CASSQDPLTGNNEQFF	-	TRBV3-1	TRBJ2-1
CSARDFGLGLTEAFF	-	TRBV20-1	TRBJ1-1
CASSLSRFGGEGTQYF	-	TRBV11-1	TRBJ2-5
CASSSLNGSSYNEQFF	-	TRBV5-1	TRBJ2-1
CASSSLWGGTEAFF	-	TRBV28	TRBJ1-1
CASSFNPSGGQNNEQFF	-	TRBV27	TRBJ2-1
CAIRATSAGTDTQYF	-	TRBV10-3	TRBJ2-3
CSAAGGTGELFF	-	TRBV29-1	TRBJ2-2
CSARGGKAETQYF	-	TRBV20-1	TRBJ2-5